Presented here are 18 T cell receptor beta chains from one specimen sequenced in a study of human T cells and chemical hapten exposure. Time point here: patch test 3, about 24 weeks after DPC sensitization. Noted treatment: therapeutic diphenylcyclopropenone sensitization with weekly scalp DPC. Via MiXCR, TCRdb re-called the RACE reads, giving one row per CDR3 protein. Counted here are under 100,000 distinct CDR3 sequences, approximately 11% occurring once; the ten biggest clones make up approximately 3.7%. The source was whole blood, collected in connection with sensitization to the hapten diphenylcyclopropenone (DPC). The source of these receptors is a woman aged 50 to 60 with alopecia areata. Some clones in this sample may be carry-over from other donors' samples.

This clonotype was counted ten times or more. This chain connects TRBV5-1 to TRBJ2-2; a possible D gene is TRBD2 (6 bases). The germline V and J ends were trimmed by 3 bases and 0 bases, with 12 bases remaining between them. Germline V lookup: CDR1 SGHRS, CDR2 YFSETQ. The length of the CDR3 is 16 residues. CDR3 in amino acids: CASSSGAAANTGELFF. The CDR3 region has the DNA TGCGCCAGCAGCTCGGGAGCGGCAGCGAACACCGGGGAGCTGTTTTTT. Supplemented by reference TRBV5-1 and TRBJ2-2, the full variable domain reads KAGVTQTPRYLIKTRGQQVTLSCSPISGHRSVSWYQQTPGQGLQFLFEYFSETQRNKGNFPGRFSGRQFSNSRSEMNVSTLELGDSALYLCASSSGAAANTGELFFGEGSRLTVL.

The chain couples TRBV6-5 to TRBJ2-7, with D uncertain. This CDR3 contains 16 residues. The germline gives CDR1 MNHEY, CDR2 SVGAGI. Trimming took 0 bases from V and 5 from J, leaving 17 bases between them. The DNA of the CDR3 is TGTGCCAGCAGTTACTCGGCCCCAGTCCTCGGCCACGAGCAGTACTTC. Translated, it gives CASSYSAPVLGHEQYF.

This clonotype has at least ten counts. The J gene is TRBJ2-1, the V gene TRBV11-1; 8 bases are shared with TRBD1. V shed 6 bases and J 7 bases; nucleotides not matched to a gene: 8. CDR1 SGHAT and CDR2 FQDESV come from the germline V gene (reference sequence). The CDR3 extends over 14 amino acids. The CDR3 sequence: CASREAGGRNEQFF. DNA of the CDR3: TGTGCCAGCAGAGAGGCAGGGGGCCGGAATGAGCAGTTCTTC. The full variable domain, with the rest looked up from reference TRBV11-1 and TRBJ2-1, is EAEVAQSPRYKITEKSQAVAFWCDPISGHATLYWYRQILGQGPELLVQFQDESVVDDSQLPKDRFSAERLKGVDSTLKIQPAELGDSAMYLCASREAGGRNEQFFGPGTRLTVL.

This clonotype was counted ten times or more. CDR3 sequence reads: CASTKTGEGEKLFF. The CDR3 DNA sequence: TGTGCCAGCACTAAGACAGGGGAGGGTGAAAAACTGTTTTTT. The chain is built from TRBV12-3 or TRBV12-4 and TRBJ1-4; 8 bases agree with TRBD1. The CDR3 sequence is 14 residues long. V lost 7 bases, J lost 7 bases, and 8 bases stayed unmatched.

The V call is TRBV12-3 or TRBV12-4, the J call TRBJ1-1; 9 nucleotides match TRBD1. V shed 6 bases, J shed 4 bases, and the junction held 3 bases outside the gene matches. The CDR3 loop spans 13 amino acids. DNA for the CDR3: TGTGCCAGCAGATGGACAGGGGCCACTGAAGCTTTCTTT. Residues: CASRWTGATEAFF.

With regard to this clonotype: The junction and the germline gene differ at one end; a read error may be behind it. This chain connects TRBV5-1 to TRBJ1-2; 9 nucleotides agree with TRBD1. CDR3 length: 14 amino acids. Per germline, CDR1 SGHRS and CDR2 YFSETQ. The CDR3 coding sequence is TGCGCCAGCAGCCCGAAAGGACAGGGGTTTGGCTGCACCTTC. It codes for CASSPKGQGFGCTF.

The chain recombines TRBV20-1 with TRBJ2-7; 7 positions agree with TRBD2. CDR3 size: 16 residues. Germline lookup yields CDR1 DFQATT and CDR2 SNEGSKA (reference sequence). J was trimmed by 2 bases and V by 0 bases; bases with no gene match: 10. The CDR3 is CSARDSRGSGPYEQYF. Written as DNA, the CDR3 is TGCAGTGCTAGAGATTCTAGGGGTAGCGGGCCCTACGAGCAGTACTTC.

The chain employs TRBV7-3 and TRBJ2-2; tentative D call: TRBD1 (7 bases). This CDR3 region has 17 residues. Trimming pared 4 bases from V and 5 bases from J, leaving 20 bases between. Looked up from germline, CDR1 is SGHTA and CDR2 is FQGTGA. CDR3 sequence: CASSSFRRGQGTGELFF. For the CDR3, the DNA is TGTGCCAGCAGCTCCTTCCGGAGGGGGCAAGGAACCGGGGAGCTGTTTTTT.

In its sample, this clonotype was seen a few times. This rearrangement joins TRBV20-1 to TRBJ1-5; 9 positions match TRBD1. CDR1 is DFQATT and CDR2 is SNEGSKA in the germline V gene (reference sequence). The CDR3 is made up of 14 amino acids. The trim removed 4 bases at V and 2 bases at J, leaving 3 bases unmatched. CDR3 DNA sequence: TGCAGTGCTAAACAGGGGGCTGGCAATCAGCCCCAGCATTTT. Its translation is CSAKQGAGNQPQHF.

This chain joins TRBV11-2 and TRBJ2-1, with a weak D call TRBD1 (5 bases). Trimming pared 0 bases from V and 6 bases from J, leaving 12 bases between. Germline loops: CDR1 SGHAT, CDR2 FQNNGV. The CDR3 covers 15 residues. The CDR3 bases are TGTGCCAGCAGCTTAGATATTCCAGGGCGCAATGAGCAGTTCTTC. Its protein is CASSLDIPGRNEQFF.

This clonotype was seen at least ten times. V gene TRBV7-3 combines with J gene TRBJ2-6; TRBD2 agrees at 7 bases. CDR1 SGHTA and CDR2 FQGTGA come from the germline V gene. The CDR3 loop spans 18 amino acids. Trimming at V came to 2 bases and at J to 0 bases, leaving 7 bases not matched to a gene. The CDR3 loop reads CASSLGNGRTSGANVLTF. The CDR3 nucleotides read TGTGCCAGCAGCTTAGGTAACGGGAGGACCTCTGGGGCCAACGTCCTGACTTTC.

This clonotype came up many times. The chain couples TRBV12-3 or TRBV12-4 to TRBJ2-7; 8 positions match TRBD1. The CDR3 has 12 amino acids. Trimming cost V 5 bases and J 6 bases; bases outside gene matches: 3. The CDR3 DNA reads TGTGCCAGCAGTGGAACAGGGGGCGAGCAGTACTTC. Protein sequence: CASSGTGGEQYF.

This clonotype was detected ten times or more. The rearrangement links TRBV11-2 to TRBJ2-7, with D maybe TRBD1 (6 bases). CDR3 length: 14 residues. The germline V gene has CDR1 SGHAT and CDR2 FQNNGV. V was trimmed by 5 bases and J by 6 bases, leaving 17 bases between them. DNA of the CDR3: TGTGCCAGCAGCCTTACAGGGCCCTTGGGCGAGCAGTACTTC. Encoded protein: CASSLTGPLGEQYF.

The chain links TRBV7-2 to TRBJ2-5, with 12 bases aligning to TRBD2. There are 18 residues in the CDR3. Trimming took 5 bases from V and 4 from J; bases not matched to a gene: 14. CDR1 SGHTA and CDR2 FQGNSA come from the germline V gene. As DNA, the CDR3 is TGTGCCAGCAGCCCGGGACGTTTGACTAGCGGGAGAGGAGAGACCCAGTACTTC. It specifies CASSPGRLTSGRGETQYF.

The V gene is TRBV29-1, the J gene TRBJ2-1, with 9 bases lining up with TRBD2. This CDR3 has 15 residues. The J segment lost 6 bases and the V segment lost 4 bases, leaving 10 bases of the junction unmatched. The germline gives CDR1 SQVTM, CDR2 ANQGSEA. The CDR3 nucleotides read TGCAGCGTTGCCCGAAGACTAGCGGACACCAATGAGCAGTTCTTC. The encoded protein is CSVARRLADTNEQFF.

The CDR3 reads CASSPYSEYEQYF. The DNA of the CDR3 is TGTGCCAGCTCACCATATTCAGAATACGAGCAGTACTTC. This chain uses TRBV18 with TRBJ2-7; the D is unclear. V was clipped by 2 bases and J by 4 bases, with 9 bases between them. CDR1 and CDR2 (germline): KGHSH, LQKENI. CDR3 length: 13 residues.

This clonotype occurred a few times. The V call is TRBV20-1, the J call TRBJ1-1; no clear D gene. The CDR3 totals 11 residues. From germline, CDR1 is DFQATT and CDR2 SNEGSKA (reference sequence). Trimming cost V 6 bases and J 1 base, with 6 bases left between them. The CDR3 DNA reads as TGCAGTGCCCCCTGGAACACTGAAGCTTTCTTT. Translated: CSAPWNTEAFF.

This clonotype was seen many times. The V call is TRBV6-5, the J call TRBJ1-1, with D maybe TRBD1 (6 bases). V lost 4 bases and J 4 bases, leaving 13 bases between the germline ends. Germline CDR1 MNHEY, CDR2 SVGAGI. The CDR3 sequence is 14 residues long. CDR3 in amino acids: CASSWDPRGTEAFF. CDR3 sequence (DNA): TGTGCCAGCAGTTGGGATCCCAGGGGCACTGAAGCTTTCTTT.